This T cell receptor (beta chain) was found in a study of Ad26.COV2.S vaccination and SARS-CoV-2 variants. Sequenced by immunoSEQ multiplex PCR; TCRdb stores in-frame clones only, minus some. Of around 340,000 clones in the sample, roughly 90% were seen once. Treatment meaning: about 20 received Ad26.COV2.S at low or high dose, single or two shots; about 5 received placebo; per-sample allocation not given. Vaccine and placebo recipients were sampled on day 63 after the first injection. General study findings and limits: While placebo recipients had lower spike-specific TCR breadth, vaccine recipients had more.

This CDR3 spans 15 amino acids. The V end lost 4 bases, the J end lost 2 bases, and 12 bases lay between the germline ends. Germline V gene lookup returns CDR1 SGHTA and CDR2 FQGNSA. In the case of this clone: No antigen is known for it.

The source of this sequence is a person between 18 and 65 years old who received the Ad26.COV2.S COVID-19 vaccine or a placebo. The rearrangement links TRBV7-2 to TRBJ1-5, with a possible D match to TRBD1 (6 bases). Sequencing used peripheral blood, obtained in a trial of Ad26.COV2.S vaccine versus placebo. The CDR3 nucleotides read TGTGCCAGCAGCTGGGCCGCAGGGGGCAATCAGCCCCAGCATTTT. It codes for CASSWAAGGNQPQHF.